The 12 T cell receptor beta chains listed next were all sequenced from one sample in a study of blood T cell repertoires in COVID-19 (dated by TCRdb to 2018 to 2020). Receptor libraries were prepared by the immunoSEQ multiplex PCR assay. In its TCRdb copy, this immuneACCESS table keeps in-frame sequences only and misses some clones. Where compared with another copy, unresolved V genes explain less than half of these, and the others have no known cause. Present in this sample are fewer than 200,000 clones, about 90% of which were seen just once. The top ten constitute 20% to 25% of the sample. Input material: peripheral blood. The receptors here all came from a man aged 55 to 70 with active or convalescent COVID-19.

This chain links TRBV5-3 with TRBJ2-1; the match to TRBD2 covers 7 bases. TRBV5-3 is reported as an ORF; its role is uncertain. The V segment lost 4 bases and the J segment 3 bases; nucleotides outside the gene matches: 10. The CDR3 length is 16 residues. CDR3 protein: CARSHKSGVRYNEQFF. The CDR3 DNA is TGTGCCAGAAGCCACAAAAGCGGGGTCCGCTACAATGAGCAGTTCTTC.

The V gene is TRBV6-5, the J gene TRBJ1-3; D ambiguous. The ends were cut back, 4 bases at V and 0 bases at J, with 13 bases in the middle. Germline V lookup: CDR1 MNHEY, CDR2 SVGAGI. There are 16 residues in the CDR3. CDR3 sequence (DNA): TGTGCCAGCAGTTTTAGTTCGCTTAGCTCTGGAAACACCATATATTTT. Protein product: CASSFSSLSSGNTIYF.

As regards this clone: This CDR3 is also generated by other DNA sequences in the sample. CDR3 bases: TGTGCCAGCTCACCACCGTCGGGCTATGGCTACACCTTC. This encodes CASSPPSGYGYTF. The rearrangement links TRBV18 to TRBJ1-2; D is unresolved. V was clipped by 0 bases and J by 4 bases, with 6 bases between them. Germline CDR1 and CDR2: KGHSH and LQKENI. This CDR3 region has 13 residues.

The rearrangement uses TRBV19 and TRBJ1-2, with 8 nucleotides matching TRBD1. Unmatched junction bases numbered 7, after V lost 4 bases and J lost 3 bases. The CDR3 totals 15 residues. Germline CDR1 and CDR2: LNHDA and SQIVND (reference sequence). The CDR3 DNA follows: TGTGCCAGTAGTACAACGACAGGGGCGGACTATGGCTACACCTTC. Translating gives CASSTTTGADYGYTF.

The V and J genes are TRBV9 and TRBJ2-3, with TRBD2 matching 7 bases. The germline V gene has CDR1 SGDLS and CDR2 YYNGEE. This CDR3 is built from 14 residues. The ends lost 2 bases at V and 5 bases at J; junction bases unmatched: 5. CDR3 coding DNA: TGTGCCAGCAGCGTCGGTGGGGAGGGAGATACGCAGTATTTT. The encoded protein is CASSVGGEGDTQYF.

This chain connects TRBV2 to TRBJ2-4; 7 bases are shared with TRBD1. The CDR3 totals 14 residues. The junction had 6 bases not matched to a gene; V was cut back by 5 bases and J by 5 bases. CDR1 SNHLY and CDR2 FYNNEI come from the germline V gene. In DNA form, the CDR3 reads TGTGCCAGCAGTTATGGACAGGACCAAAACATTCAGTACTTC. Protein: CASSYGQDQNIQYF.

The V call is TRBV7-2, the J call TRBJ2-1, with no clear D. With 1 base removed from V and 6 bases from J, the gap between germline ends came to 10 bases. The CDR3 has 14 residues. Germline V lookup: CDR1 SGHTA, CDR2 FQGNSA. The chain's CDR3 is CASSLVTSGNEQFF. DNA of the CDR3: TGTGCCAGCAGCTTAGTAACATCTGGCAATGAGCAGTTCTTC.

CDR3 protein: CASSQGSSGGRTEAFF. CDR3 nucleotides: TGTGCCAGCAGCCAAGGATCTTCGGGGGGTCGCACTGAAGCTTTCTTT. The gene calls are TRBV3-1 (or the pseudogene TRBV3-2) and TRBJ1-1, with D tentatively TRBD1 (5 bases). The germline V and J ends were trimmed by 1 base and 4 bases, with 16 bases remaining between them. CDR1 and CDR2 from the germline V gene are LGHDT and YNNKEL (reference sequence). The CDR3 length is 16 residues.

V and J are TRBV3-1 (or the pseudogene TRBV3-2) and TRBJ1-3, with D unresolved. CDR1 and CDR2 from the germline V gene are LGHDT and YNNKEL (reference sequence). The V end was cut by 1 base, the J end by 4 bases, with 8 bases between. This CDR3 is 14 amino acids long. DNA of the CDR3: TGTGCCAGCAGCCAAGGCGGGATCGGAAACACCATATATTTT. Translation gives CASSQGGIGNTIYF.

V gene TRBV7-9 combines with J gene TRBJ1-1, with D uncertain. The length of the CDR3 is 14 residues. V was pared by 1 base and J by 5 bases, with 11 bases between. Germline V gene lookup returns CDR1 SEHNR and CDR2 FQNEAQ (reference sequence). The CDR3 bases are TGTGCCAGCAGCTTAGAGTCCAGGAGGACTGAAGCTTTCTTT. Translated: CASSLESRRTEAFF. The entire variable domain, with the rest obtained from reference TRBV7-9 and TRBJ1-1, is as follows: DTGVSQNPRHKITKRGQNVTFRCDPISEHNRLYWYRQTLGQGPEFLTYFQNEAQLEKSRLLSDRFSAERPKGSFSTLEIQRTEQGDSAMYLCASSLESRRTEAFFGQGTRLTVV.

CDR3 DNA sequence: TGCGCCAGCAGCTTGAGACAGGGTCGACGTTCACCCCTCCACTTT. Amino acid sequence: CASSLRQGRRSPLHF. V gene TRBV5-1 combines with J gene TRBJ1-6, with 7 bases matching TRBD1. Germline-derived CDR1 and CDR2 are SGHRS and YFSETQ. The junction had 7 bases not matched to a gene; V was cut back by 1 base and J by 9 bases. This CDR3 comprises 15 residues.

CDR3 DNA sequence: TGTGCCACCGCGACGGGGGGCTCCTATAATTCACCCCTCCACTTT. The encoded protein is CATATGGSYNSPLHF. This sequence joins TRBV11-2 and TRBJ1-6, with TRBD1 as a possible D gene (5 bases). The CDR3 is 15 residues long. V lost 10 bases to trimming and J lost 0 bases, with 13 bases between them. Germline V lookup: CDR1 SGHAT, CDR2 FQNNGV.